A single sample is the source of the 25 T cell receptor beta chains below, sequenced in a study of early T cells in non-severe SARS-CoV-2 infection (dated by TCRdb to the early 2020s). Receptor libraries were prepared by 5' RACE. Sequencing was carried out with a NextSeq 500. The public reads were reanalyzed by TCRdb: fastp trimming at Q25, MiXCR alignment, in-frame beta chains only. Each CDR3 protein gets just one entry, which takes the most common genes and DNA from the rows behind it. In all, the sample holds about 94,000 distinct CDR3 sequences, and approximately 13% of those were seen once. The ten largest clonotypes hold about 2.3% of the sample. Input material: whole blood. The receptors stem from an adult who was a healthcare worker with PCR-confirmed SARS-CoV-2 infection or an uninfected control (not recorded which).

V is TRBV5-1 and J is TRBJ2-1, with D perhaps TRBD1 or TRBD2 (5 bases each). Germline CDR1 is SGHRS and CDR2 is YFSETQ. The CDR3 runs 13 residues. V shed 3 bases and J shed 7 bases, with 11 bases lying between them. For the CDR3, the DNA is TGCGCCAGCAGCTGGGACGGCATTAATGAGCAGTTCTTC. This encodes CASSWDGINEQFF.

This sequence joins TRBV2 and TRBJ1-1; 7 bases fit TRBD1. CDR3 size: 14 residues. Germline V gene data show CDR1 as SNHLY and CDR2 as FYNNEI. V lost 6 bases, J lost 5 bases, and 9 bases stayed unmatched. This chain's CDR3 is CASSPTGSSTEAFF. As DNA, the CDR3 is TGTGCCAGCAGCCCGACAGGGTCTTCGACTGAAGCTTTCTTT.

The chain has TRBV20-1 and TRBJ2-2; D gene ambiguous. V was shortened by 5 bases and J by 7 bases, with 17 bases between the two germline ends. Germline V gene lookup returns CDR1 DFQATT and CDR2 SNEGSKA (reference sequence). The CDR3 is made up of 14 amino acids. Here the CDR3 DNA reads TGCAGTGCTCCTATTTACCGACTGGGCGGGGAGCTGTTTTTT. Translated: CSAPIYRLGGELFF.

This chain uses TRBV12-3 or TRBV12-4 with TRBJ2-2, with 8 bases fitting TRBD1. Germline trimming cut 6 bases from V and 0 bases from J; bases unmatched to any gene: 3. The CDR3 is 15 amino acids. The CDR3 loop reads CASSGQGSNTGELFF. CDR3 coding DNA: TGTGCCAGCAGCGGACAGGGTTCGAACACCGGGGAGCTGTTTTTT.

This clonotype was recorded many times. This rearrangement joins TRBV5-6 to TRBJ2-3; perhaps TRBD2 as D (6 bases). Germline V CDR1 and CDR2: SGHDT, YYEEEE. V was cut by 3 bases and J by 1 base, with 21 bases left in between. The CDR3 runs to 18 residues. CDR3 nucleotide sequence: TGTGCCAGCAGCTCCGTCTGGGCGGGGCGAGAAGGCACAGATACGCAGTATTTT. This translates into CASSSVWAGREGTDTQYF.

Ten or more counts support this clonotype. This chain links TRBV3-1 with TRBJ2-7; D is uncertain. Germline-derived CDR1 and CDR2 are LGHDT and YNNKEL (reference sequence). V was cut by 7 bases and J by 4 bases, with 17 bases left in between. The CDR3 sequence is 14 residues long. Here the CDR3 reads CASTPGHTAYEQYF. The CDR3 nucleotides are TGTGCCAGCACCCCTGGGCATACGGCGTACGAGCAGTACTTC.

This clonotype appeared many times. V and J are TRBV6-5 and TRBJ1-5; weak D call: TRBD1 (6 bases). Germline CDR1 is MNHEY and CDR2 is SVGAGI. The CDR3 consists of 13 residues. Trimming pared 9 bases from V and 2 bases from J, leaving 11 bases between. The CDR3 DNA reads TGTGCCAGTAAATCAGGGGGCAATCAGCCCCAGCATTTT. This encodes CASKSGGNQPQHF.

The genes are TRBV6-5 and TRBJ1-1; D might be TRBD1 (5 bases). This CDR3 region has 13 residues. Trimming shortened V by 2 bases and J by 7 bases, and 11 bases separated the two germline ends. CDR1 MNHEY and CDR2 SVGAGI come from the germline V gene. CDR3 bases: TGTGCCAGCAGTTACGAAGGGGTGGGTGAAGCTTTCTTT. As protein: CASSYEGVGEAFF.

This clonotype was seen repeatedly, ten times or more. The rearrangement uses TRBV28 and TRBJ1-1; D is uncertain. Per germline, CDR1 MDHEN and CDR2 SYDVKM. The V end lost 5 bases, the J end lost 7 bases, and 11 bases lay between the germline ends. The CDR3 totals 12 residues. The CDR3, as DNA: TGTGCCAGCAGTAGCCTTGCGCTTGAAGCTTTCTTT. Its protein product is CASSSLALEAFF.

In its sample, this clonotype was seen many times. The CDR3 DNA reads as TGCAGTGCTAGAGTGGGGGGCATGTTACACAATGAGCAGTTCTTC. Translation gives CSARVGGMLHNEQFF. The chain recombines TRBV20-1 with TRBJ2-1; D might be TRBD1 or TRBD2, each matching 6 bases. Trimming cost V 1 base and J 5 bases, with 15 bases left between them. The CDR3 covers 15 residues. The germline V gene encodes CDR1 DFQATT and CDR2 SNEGSKA (reference sequence).

This clonotype turned up a few times. CDR3 residues: CSARDRGSSNEQFF. The CDR3 bases are TGCAGTGCTAGAGATCGGGGATCTTCCAATGAGCAGTTCTTC. The V call is TRBV20-1, the J call TRBJ2-1; the D gene is possibly TRBD2 (5 bases). This CDR3 has 14 amino acids. The germline CDR1 and CDR2 sequences are DFQATT and SNEGSKA (reference sequence). Deletions cut 0 bases from V and 6 bases from J, with 12 bases between.

This clonotype has only a few counts. The chain uses TRBV7-9 and TRBJ1-5; D call uncertain. This CDR3 is built from 13 residues. Germline-derived CDR1 and CDR2 are SEHNR and FQNEAQ (reference sequence). Trimming took 2 bases from V and 3 from J, leaving 5 bases between them. This chain's CDR3 is CASSLLDNQPQHF. CDR3 DNA sequence: TGTGCCAGCAGCTTATTGGACAATCAGCCCCAGCATTTT.

The sample holds a few counts of this clonotype. This chain uses TRBV3-1 with TRBJ2-1; D is possibly TRBD1 or TRBD2 (5 bases each). Germline-derived CDR1 and CDR2 are LGHDT and YNNKEL (reference sequence). The CDR3 has 17 amino acids. V was pared by 4 bases and J by 4 bases, with 20 bases between. The CDR3 here is CASSPKLIRGPYNEQFF. In DNA form, the CDR3 reads TGTGCCAGCAGCCCCAAGCTTATTAGGGGACCTTACAATGAGCAGTTCTTC.

This clonotype was seen repeatedly, ten times or more. The CDR3 region is CASSPLPGLEIGEQFF. The CDR3 nucleotides read TGTGCCAGCAGCCCACTCCCGGGACTGGAAATCGGTGAGCAGTTCTTC. The chain couples TRBV5-6 to TRBJ2-1, with a weak D call TRBD2 (6 bases). Germline V CDR1 and CDR2: SGHDT, YYEEEE. The CDR3 is made up of 16 amino acids. The ends were cut back, 4 bases at V and 9 bases at J, with 23 bases in the middle.

The sample holds many counts of this clonotype. This chain joins TRBV7-6 and TRBJ2-7; D remains unclear. V was pared by 5 bases and J by 0 bases, with 14 bases between. CDR1 and CDR2 from the germline V gene are SGHVS and FNYEAQ. This CDR3 has 15 amino acids. CDR3 nucleotides: TGTGCCAGCAGCCAAGAGGCAGGCCTCTCCTACGAGCAGTACTTC. This sequence encodes CASSQEAGLSYEQYF.

This clonotype showed up just a few times. This chain links TRBV20-1 with TRBJ1-2; 7 bases agree with TRBD1. The V and J ends lost 4 bases and 9 bases, in that order; junction bases with no gene match: 8. Per the germline V gene, CDR1 is DFQATT and CDR2 is SNEGSKA (reference sequence). This CDR3 has 12 amino acids. The CDR3 sequence: CSAIRDSASYTF. The CDR3 bases are TGCAGTGCTATCCGGGACAGCGCTAGCTACACCTTC.

The genes are TRBV28 and TRBJ1-6; D is undetermined. Germline lookup yields CDR1 MDHEN and CDR2 SYDVKM. Between the trimmed V and J ends, which lost 6 bases and 9 bases, there was a span of 15 bases. The CDR3 extends over 14 amino acids. CDR3 nucleotides: TGTGCCAGCAGAACCCAGGCGGCTTCTTCACCCCTCCACTTT. This translates into CASRTQAASSPLHF.

The CDR3 is CASRGTANTGELFF. The CDR3 nucleotides are TGTGCCAGCAGGGGGACAGCGAACACCGGGGAGCTGTTTTTT. The chain uses TRBV7-9 and TRBJ2-2, with 7 bases matching TRBD1. V lost 6 bases, J lost 0 bases, and 1 base stayed unmatched. The CDR3 is made up of 14 amino acids. CDR1 SEHNR and CDR2 FQNEAQ come from the germline V gene (reference sequence).

This clonotype appeared many times. J is TRBJ2-5 and V is TRBV28; 7 bases are a match to TRBD1. Losses at the gene ends were 4 bases for V and 0 bases for J; bases not matched to a gene: 8. Germline V CDR1 and CDR2: MDHEN, SYDVKM. The CDR3 is 16 residues long. CDR3 residues: CASSSPGTAYQETQYF. The CDR3 region has the DNA TGTGCCAGCAGTTCCCCCGGGACAGCGTACCAAGAGACCCAGTACTTC.

This clonotype was seen a handful of times. This chain connects TRBV5-1 to TRBJ2-1; 8 nucleotides line up with TRBD2. Trimming took 4 bases from V and 10 from J; bases not matched to a gene: 16. Looked up from germline, CDR1 is SGHRS and CDR2 is YFSETQ. The CDR3 sequence is 16 residues long. The CDR3 nucleotides read TGCGCCAGCAGCGCCCAGGGGAGCGGGGGTACAGGGGAGCAGTTCTTC. This gives the protein CASSAQGSGGTGEQFF.

This clonotype was recorded many times. This chain links TRBV10-3 with TRBJ2-3; 7 nucleotides line up with TRBD1. The CDR3 runs to 13 residues. The junction had 5 bases not matched to a gene; V was cut back by 5 bases and J by 6 bases. The V gene's germline CDR1 is ENHRY and CDR2 SYGVKD. The DNA for the CDR3 is TGTGCCATCAGTAGCGACAGGGCGGATACGCAGTATTTT. Translation: CAISSDRADTQYF.

There are a few counts of this clonotype. This chain links TRBV4-3 with TRBJ2-3; D is ambiguous. Trimming stripped 5 bases from V and 5 bases from J, with 20 bases between. In germline, CDR1 is LGHNA, CDR2 YSLEER. The CDR3 totals 16 residues. The CDR3 loop reads CASSSSFATGLDTQYF. CDR3 DNA: TGCGCCAGCAGCTCCTCATTCGCTACTGGTCTAGATACGCAGTATTTT.

This clonotype came up a few times. J is TRBJ2-7 and V is TRBV5-4; 8 bases agree with TRBD1. V dropped 4 bases and J dropped 5; count of bases not matched to a gene: 8. The CDR3 runs to 14 residues. Per germline, CDR1 SGHNT and CDR2 YYREEE (reference sequence). For the CDR3, the DNA is TGTGCCAGCAGCACCCGGACAGGGCCCGACGAGCAGTACTTC. It encodes CASSTRTGPDEQYF. Variable domain in full (rest from reference TRBV5-4 and TRBJ2-7): ETGVTQSPTHLIKTRGQQVTLRCSSQSGHNTVSWYQQALGQGPQFIFQYYREEENGRGNFPPRFSGLQFPNYSSELNVNALELDDSALYLCASSTRTGPDEQYFGPGTRLTVT.

This clonotype was seen only a few times. The CDR3 protein is CASSLQRGGPHSITDTQYF. The CDR3, as DNA: TGTGCCAGCAGTTTGCAGCGGGGGGGACCCCACTCCATCACAGATACGCAGTATTTT. The V call is TRBV28, the J call TRBJ2-3; 10 bases agree with TRBD2. V dropped 3 bases and J dropped 2; count of bases not matched to a gene: 14. The germline V gene encodes CDR1 MDHEN and CDR2 SYDVKM. This CDR3 has 19 amino acids.

This clonotype was seen ten or more times. This chain joins TRBV9 and TRBJ2-7; D may match TRBD1 or TRBD2 (5 bases each). Germline CDR1 is SGDLS and CDR2 is YYNGEE. Trimming took 4 bases from V and 3 from J, leaving 14 bases between them. The CDR3 extends over 14 amino acids. The CDR3 loop reads CASSPRGVNYEQYF. CDR3 in DNA: TGTGCCAGCAGCCCCCGGGGCGTTAACTACGAGCAGTACTTC.